This TCR beta chain was found in a study of blood T cell repertoires in COVID-19 (dated by TCRdb to about 2020). Context from the whole study: Samples from collaborators originated in the United States, Italy and Spain and spanned both the acute and convalescent phases of COVID-19. The prospective study material was composed of cDNA or gDNA derived from T cells, B-cell-depleted T cells, or PBMCs. Deeply sampled blood TCRbeta repertoires from subjects exposed to, actively infected with, or recovered from COVID-19 were included in the dataset. The repertoires were released in a freely available public database meant as a resource for research on the immune response to SARS-CoV-2. Samples came from the ongoing ImmuneRACE study (first 160 participants) plus 1,254 subjects from 6 global collaborators. Sample metadata almost always included a de-identified subject ID, COVID-19 status, age in years and sex. Where available, HLA class I and class II types were taken from metadata supplied by the sample provider and were not determined by assay-based typing.

CDR1 and CDR2 are read off the germline V gene as SGHRS and YFSETQ. V is trimmed back by 4 bases and J by 9 bases, and the junction contains 8 bases that no gene match accounts for. The CDR3 numbers 14 residues from cysteine through phenylalanine. CDR3 DNA is the only sequence kept; it has 42 bases, read in frame from the first base. With regard to this clone: Its antigen has not been determined. No much larger clone exists at a distance of one base, and base qualities are not known.

The immunoSEQ Assay, a bias-controlled multiplex PCR, was used to amplify TCRbeta CDR3 regions from genomic DNA. The original pipeline was this. Within the assay, amplification of reference gene primers was used to estimate how many nucleated cells each sample contained. To quantify the absolute abundance of each unique TCRbeta CDR3 rearrangement, sequence reads were collapsed and filtered. For each sample, productive Simpson clonality was calculated as the square root of Simpson's diversity index across productive rearrangements. TCRdb limited this immuneACCESS table to in-frame rearrangements with V and J called. A share of clones is missing; checked studies link under half to unresolved V genes, and the rest is unexplained. The DNA gave D and trimming, while V, J and clone size come from that table. This sample holds 60,000 or so clones; 75% to 95% were observed only once. Around an eighth of the sample is taken by the ten largest.

Each collaborating institution followed its own protocols to collect whole blood in K2EDTA tubes. Collaborator samples were shipped for TCRbeta analysis as frozen whole blood, isolated PBMCs, or DNA extracted from either sample type. The paper's findings and limits, for the study overall: The quantity of clinical and demographic metadata differed by source and by participant and was supplied without curation.

The rearranged segments are TRBV5-1 and TRBJ1-5; TRBD1 aligns with 9 central bases. Sequencing was carried out using peripheral blood. The receptor was derived from a human donor with active COVID-19. The donor label of this sample is uncertain. Read as DNA, the sequence is TGCGCCAGCAGCCCAACAGGGGGCTTCCCGCCCCAGCATTTT. Translation gives CASSPTGGFPPQHF.